Listed below are T cell receptor beta chains from one sample, sequenced in a study of blood T cells in healthy people across ages. TCRdb re-called the 5' RACE reads through MiXCR, storing one row per CDR3 protein. The sample lists about 900,000 distinct CDR3 sequences; around 48% were seen once. The sequencing sample was made of blood. These receptor sequences come from a man younger than 40 in good health. CDR3s include the opening cysteine and the closing phenylalanine or tryptophan. A D gene is named only where the DNA matches it firmly. Expanded clones get a size class; other rows say once, few or many, or leave the size out.

TRBV7-9	-	TRBJ1-2	14	-	CASSPGDGNYGYTF	TGTGCCAGCAGCCCCGGGGACGGAAACTATGGCTACACCTTC
TRBV28	-	TRBJ2-3	14	TRBD1	CASSSGQGRGEQYF	TGTGCCAGCAGTTCGGGACAGGGCAGGGGGGAGCAGTATTTT
TRBV28	-	TRBJ2-7	15	-	CASSPAGESPYEQYF	TGTGCCAGCAGCCCCGCAGGAGAGTCCCCCTACGAGCAGTACTTC
TRBV30	few	TRBJ1-2	12	TRBD1	CAWDRANYGYTF	TGTGCCTGGGACAGGGCGAACTATGGCTACACCTTC
TRBV2	-	TRBJ2-1	13	-	CASVPGDYNEQFF	TGTGCCAGCGTCCCCGGGGATTACAATGAGCAGTTCTTC
TRBV29-1	-	TRBJ2-7	12	TRBD2	CSAKLASYEQYF	TGCAGCGCCAAACTAGCGTCCTACGAGCAGTACTTC
TRBV12-3/TRBV12-4	few	TRBJ2-1	14	TRBD1	CASTRDRARSEQFF	TGTGCCAGCACCCGGGACAGGGCTCGTAGTGAGCAGTTCTTC
TRBV6-1	-	TRBJ1-2	13	-	CASSEAWPDGYTF	TGTGCCAGCAGTGAAGCTTGGCCGGATGGCTACACCTTC
TRBV20-1	-	TRBJ2-7	14	TRBD2	CSAQTSGPSYEQYF	TGCAGTGCTCAGACTAGCGGGCCCTCCTACGAGCAGTACTTC
TRBV6-6	-	TRBJ1-1	14	-	CASSPGIRGSEAFF	TGTGCCAGCAGTCCGGGCATCCGGGGCTCTGAAGCTTTCTTT
TRBV4-1	few	TRBJ2-4	15	TRBD1	CASSQDRVAKNIQYF	TGCGCCAGCAGCCAGGACAGGGTGGCCAAAAACATTCAGTACTTC
TRBV6-2/TRBV6-3	-	TRBJ2-7	17	TRBD2	CASSTPTGLVFSYEQYF	TGTGCCAGCAGTACCCCAACGGGACTAGTCTTTTCCTACGAGCAGTACTTC
TRBV5-1	-	TRBJ1-1	15	-	CASSLSPGMNTEAFF	TGCGCCAGCAGCTTGTCTCCAGGGATGAACACTGAAGCTTTCTTT
TRBV11-3	-	TRBJ2-7	14	-	CASSLERGSYEQYF	TGTGCCAGCAGCTTAGAACGGGGTTCCTACGAGCAGTACTTC
TRBV7-9	few	TRBJ2-3	11	-	CASSLESTQYF	TGTGCCAGCAGCTTAGAGAGTACGCAGTATTTT
TRBV6-6	-	TRBJ1-4	15	-	CASSDQGRFDEKLFF	TGTGCCAGCAGCGATCAGGGGAGGTTCGATGAAAAACTGTTTTTT
TRBV18	once	TRBJ1-4	15	-	CASSRTQGTNEKLFF	TGTGCCAGCTCCCGGACTCAGGGAACTAATGAAAAACTGTTTTTT
TRBV3-1	-	TRBJ2-2	17	-	CASSRKQHSLGTGELFF	TGTGCCAGCAGCCGGAAGCAGCACAGCCTGGGCACCGGGGAGCTGTTTTTT
TRBV20-1	-	TRBJ2-5	14	-	CSACGQIHLETQYF	TGCAGTGCTTGCGGACAGATTCACCTAGAGACCCAGTACTTC
TRBV27	-	TRBJ2-7	15	TRBD2	CASSLGDYPTDEQYF	TGTGCCAGCAGTTTAGGGGACTATCCCACCGACGAGCAGTACTTC
TRBV20-1	-	TRBJ1-1	16	-	CSASGGSGSCGAEAFF	TGCAGTGCTAGTGGCGGGTCCGGGTCTTGTGGTGCTGAAGCTTTCTTT
TRBV20-1	-	TRBJ2-7	15	TRBD2	CSAVLSGGVTYEQYF	TGCAGTGCTGTCCTTAGCGGGGGGGTTACCTACGAGCAGTACTTC
TRBV5-5	-	TRBJ1-1	16	-	CASSLERAISGTEAFF	TGTGCCAGCAGCTTAGAAAGGGCGATCTCGGGGACTGAAGCTTTCTTT
TRBV28	few	TRBJ1-2	12	-	CASKGQVYGYTF	TGTGCCAGCAAAGGACAAGTCTATGGCTACACCTTC
TRBV10-1	-	TRBJ2-1	14	-	CASSETSGLNEQFF	TGCGCCAGCAGTGAGACCTCGGGGTTAAATGAGCAGTTCTTC
TRBV5-1	-	TRBJ2-7	15	TRBD1	CASSLTGQGHYEQYF	TGCGCCAGCAGCTTGACAGGACAGGGCCACTACGAGCAGTACTTC
TRBV3-1	-	TRBJ2-7	15	TRBD2	CASSQGGDYIYEQYF	TGTGCCAGCAGCCAAGGGGGGGACTACATCTACGAGCAGTACTTC
TRBV6-2/TRBV6-3	-	TRBJ1-1	14	TRBD1	CASRTGQMNTEAFF	TGTGCCAGCAGGACAGGGCAGATGAACACTGAAGCTTTCTTT
TRBV2	-	TRBJ2-1	12	-	CASRAGGPEQFF	TGTGCCAGCAGGGCTGGAGGTCCAGAGCAGTTCTTC
TRBV3-1	-	TRBJ1-5	13	TRBD1	CASSTGVGQPQHF	TGTGCCAGCAGTACAGGGGTAGGGCAGCCCCAGCATTTT
TRBV28	-	TRBJ1-3	13	-	CASPDSSGNTIYF	TGTGCCAGTCCGGACAGCTCTGGAAACACCATATATTTT
TRBV5-5	-	TRBJ2-5	14	TRBD1	CASSLMTGKETQYF	TGTGCCAGCAGCCTGATGACAGGGAAAGAGACCCAGTACTTC
TRBV20-1	few	TRBJ2-5	15	TRBD2	CSASLVGRGEETQYF	TGCAGTGCTAGCCTAGTTGGGCGGGGGGAAGAGACCCAGTACTTC
TRBV24-1	-	TRBJ2-1	13	-	CATSDWDGEGQFF	TGTGCCACCAGTGATTGGGACGGCGAGGGGCAGTTCTTC
TRBV20-1	-	TRBJ2-3	13	-	CSAVLVNTDTQYF	TGCAGTGCTGTCCTTGTAAACACAGATACGCAGTATTTT
TRBV12-3/TRBV12-4	few	TRBJ2-7	13	-	CASSWGGQVEQYF	TGTGCCAGCAGTTGGGGGGGACAGGTCGAGCAGTACTTC
TRBV2	once	TRBJ1-6	12	-	CARRERNSPLHF	TGTGCCAGACGGGAGAGGAATTCACCCCTCCACTTT
TRBV7-9	once	TRBJ2-7	15	TRBD1	CASSFRQGPIDEQYF	TGTGCCAGCAGCTTCCGACAGGGTCCGATCGACGAGCAGTACTTC
TRBV27	many	TRBJ1-1	15	-	CASRPRPDRNTEAFF	TGTGCCAGCAGACCCCGACCTGACAGGAACACTGAAGCTTTCTTT
TRBV5-1	-	TRBJ1-1	14	-	CASSAARLNTEAFF	TGCGCCAGCAGCGCGGCAAGGTTGAACACTGAAGCTTTCTTT
TRBV20-1	-	TRBJ2-7	14	-	CSAHSRMGFSEQYF	TGCAGTGCTCATTCGAGGATGGGCTTCTCCGAGCAGTACTTC
TRBV2	-	TRBJ1-6	15	TRBD1	CASRGNRGRGSPLHF	TGTGCCAGCAGGGGTAACAGGGGAAGAGGATCACCCCTCCACTTT
TRBV9	-	TRBJ1-2	12	-	CASSEPYYGYTF	TGTGCCAGCAGCGAGCCCTATTATGGCTACACCTTC
TRBV12-3/TRBV12-4	-	TRBJ2-7	14	-	CASNSGPHPYEQYF	TGTGCCAGCAATTCCGGGCCCCATCCCTACGAGCAGTACTTC
TRBV5-1	-	TRBJ2-5	16	TRBD1	CASSLEPQGARETQYF	TGCGCCAGCAGCTTGGAGCCGCAGGGGGCAAGGGAGACCCAGTACTTC
TRBV24-1	-	TRBJ1-2	12	-	CATSDRHYGYTF	TGTGCCACCAGTGATAGGCACTATGGCTACACCTTC
TRBV5-6	-	TRBJ2-7	15	TRBD1	CASRARDRVSYEQYF	TGTGCCAGCCGGGCCCGGGACAGAGTTTCCTACGAGCAGTACTTC
TRBV5-6	once	TRBJ2-3	16	-	CASSLDVGGLSDTQYF	TGTGCCAGCAGCTTGGATGTAGGGGGGCTCTCAGATACGCAGTATTTT
TRBV9	-	TRBJ2-3	14	TRBD2	CASSKAGESDTQYF	TGTGCCAGCAGTAAAGCGGGGGAATCAGATACGCAGTATTTT
TRBV6-2/TRBV6-3	-	TRBJ2-1	14	-	CASSPGTFPNEQFF	TGTGCCAGCAGCCCCGGGACCTTTCCTAATGAGCAGTTCTTC
TRBV20-1	few	TRBJ1-2	13	-	CSARSSGPYGYTF	TGCAGTGCTAGATCGTCAGGGCCCTATGGCTACACCTTC
TRBV29-1	-	TRBJ2-1	15	-	CSVDPGSRYQETQFF	TGCAGCGTGGACCCAGGTTCCCGGTACCAAGAGACCCAGTTCTTC
TRBV12-3/TRBV12-4	-	TRBJ1-6	15	-	CASSLERVGGSPLHF	TGTGCCAGCAGTTTAGAGAGGGTCGGGGGTTCACCCCTCCACTTT
TRBV4-3	many	TRBJ2-3	14	-	CASSQEGPVDTQYF	TGCGCCAGCAGCCAAGAGGGCCCCGTCGATACGCAGTATTTT
TRBV2	-	TRBJ2-7	16	-	CASSDFRGGSEDEQYF	TGTGCCAGCAGTGACTTTCGTGGTGGCTCTGAGGACGAGCAGTACTTC
TRBV7-2	-	TRBJ1-1	13	-	CASSCSTGSEAFF	TGTGCCAGCAGCTGTTCTACAGGGTCCGAAGCTTTCTTT
TRBV28	-	TRBJ2-1	17	TRBD1	CASSFGLGQGMHNEQFF	TGTGCCAGCAGCTTTGGGCTGGGACAGGGGATGCACAATGAGCAGTTCTTC
TRBV9	-	TRBJ1-5	14	-	CASSVEAANQPQHF	TGTGCCAGCAGCGTAGAAGCCGCCAATCAGCCCCAGCATTTT
TRBV27	-	TRBJ2-2	12	-	CASRKNSGELFF	TGTGCCAGCAGGAAGAACTCTGGGGAGCTGTTTTTT
TRBV20-1	-	TRBJ1-2	10	TRBD1	CSATGQYYTF	TGCAGTGCTACGGGACAGTACTACACCTTC